This T cell receptor (beta chain) was sequenced in a study of blood T cell repertoires in COVID-19. Study-level background: The United States, Italy and Spain were the sources of the acute and convalescent COVID-19 samples.

As handled by the study authors: Amplification of reference gene primers provided the estimated nucleated cell counts. Clones were read by immunoSEQ multiplex PCR, and TCRdb kept only the in-frame ones, dropping some. The DNA gave D and trimming, while V, J and clone size come from that table. The sample shows over 85,000 clones, around three quarters of them seen only once. This clone was recorded at least ten times. Trimming stripped 6 bases from V and 3 bases from J, with 15 bases between. The germline V gene encodes CDR1 LGHNA and CDR2 YSLEER. This CDR3 comprises 14 residues. The chain joins TRBV4-3 to TRBJ2-7, with D uncertain. Sequenced: peripheral blood. This receptor was obtained from a woman in her sixties or seventies with acute or convalescent COVID-19. The CDR3 DNA follows: TGCGCCAGCAGTCAAACAAGATTGAACTACGAGCAGTACTTC. The encoded protein is CASSQTRLNYEQYF.